This T cell receptor (beta chain) was identified during a study of lymphopenia after photon versus proton radiotherapy. Findings and limits, study-wide: Oligoclonal CD8+ Temra expansion after nadir drove photon patients' diversity drop. Larger post-nadir TCR diversity loss correlated inversely with survival in deceased patients. Proton therapy kept repertoires fairly stable, unlike photons, which gained effector/memory cells. Better survival with proton therapy was suggested as possible, not demonstrated.

A single count supports this clone. The antigen is unknown. The data were produced by immunoSEQ multiplex PCR, yet TCRdb's version contains in-frame clones alone and is incomplete. The data hold fewer than 25,000 clones, with roughly 82% observed a single time. This TCR came from a man aged 35 to 55 with gastric cancer. The material was peripheral blood, obtained from a patient treated with photon-based radiotherapy.

The CDR3 loop reads CASSLRWGTEQFF. CDR3 sequence (DNA): TGTGCCAGCAGCTTAAGGTGGGGGACGGAGCAGTTCTTC. The chain links TRBV7-2 to TRBJ2-1; D may be TRBD1 or TRBD2 (5 bases each). Germline CDR1 is SGHTA and CDR2 is FQGNSA. The CDR3 extends over 13 amino acids. Trimming left V 2 bases short and J 10 bases short, with 12 bases between.